The subject of this entry is one TCR beta chain. Its specificity is not known. Documented treatment: oral pan-JAK inhibitor, 5-10 mg twice daily. Germline V gene data show CDR1 as LNHDA and CDR2 as SQIVND (reference sequence). The germline V and J ends were trimmed by 5 bases and 4 bases, with 12 bases remaining between them. The CDR3 spans 15 residues. This sample is part of a study of CD8+ T cells in alopecia areata. Study-level points and caveats: Patients displayed less clarity in TCR sharing than mice, a finding possibly related to HLA. Normal scalp showed lower clonality than lesional scalp, especially alopecia totalis/universalis.

After isolation, RNA underwent reverse transcription to generate cDNA as the sequencing template. Sequencing was performed with immunoSEQ multiplex PCR; in TCRdb, only in-frame clones are kept and a portion is missing. The profile covers roughly 180,000 clones, with about 51% appearing a single time and about a tenth taken by the ten largest. The input for sequencing was CD8+ T cells sorted from blood, taken at roughly week 52, from a patient treated with tofacitinib. The chain is built from TRBV19 and TRBJ1-6; tentatively, D is TRBD1 (6 bases). This receptor was taken from a human donor with alopecia areata. The CDR3 DNA sequence: TGTGCCAGTAGTCCTCGGACAGAATATAATTCACCCCTCCACTTT. Residues: CASSPRTEYNSPLHF.